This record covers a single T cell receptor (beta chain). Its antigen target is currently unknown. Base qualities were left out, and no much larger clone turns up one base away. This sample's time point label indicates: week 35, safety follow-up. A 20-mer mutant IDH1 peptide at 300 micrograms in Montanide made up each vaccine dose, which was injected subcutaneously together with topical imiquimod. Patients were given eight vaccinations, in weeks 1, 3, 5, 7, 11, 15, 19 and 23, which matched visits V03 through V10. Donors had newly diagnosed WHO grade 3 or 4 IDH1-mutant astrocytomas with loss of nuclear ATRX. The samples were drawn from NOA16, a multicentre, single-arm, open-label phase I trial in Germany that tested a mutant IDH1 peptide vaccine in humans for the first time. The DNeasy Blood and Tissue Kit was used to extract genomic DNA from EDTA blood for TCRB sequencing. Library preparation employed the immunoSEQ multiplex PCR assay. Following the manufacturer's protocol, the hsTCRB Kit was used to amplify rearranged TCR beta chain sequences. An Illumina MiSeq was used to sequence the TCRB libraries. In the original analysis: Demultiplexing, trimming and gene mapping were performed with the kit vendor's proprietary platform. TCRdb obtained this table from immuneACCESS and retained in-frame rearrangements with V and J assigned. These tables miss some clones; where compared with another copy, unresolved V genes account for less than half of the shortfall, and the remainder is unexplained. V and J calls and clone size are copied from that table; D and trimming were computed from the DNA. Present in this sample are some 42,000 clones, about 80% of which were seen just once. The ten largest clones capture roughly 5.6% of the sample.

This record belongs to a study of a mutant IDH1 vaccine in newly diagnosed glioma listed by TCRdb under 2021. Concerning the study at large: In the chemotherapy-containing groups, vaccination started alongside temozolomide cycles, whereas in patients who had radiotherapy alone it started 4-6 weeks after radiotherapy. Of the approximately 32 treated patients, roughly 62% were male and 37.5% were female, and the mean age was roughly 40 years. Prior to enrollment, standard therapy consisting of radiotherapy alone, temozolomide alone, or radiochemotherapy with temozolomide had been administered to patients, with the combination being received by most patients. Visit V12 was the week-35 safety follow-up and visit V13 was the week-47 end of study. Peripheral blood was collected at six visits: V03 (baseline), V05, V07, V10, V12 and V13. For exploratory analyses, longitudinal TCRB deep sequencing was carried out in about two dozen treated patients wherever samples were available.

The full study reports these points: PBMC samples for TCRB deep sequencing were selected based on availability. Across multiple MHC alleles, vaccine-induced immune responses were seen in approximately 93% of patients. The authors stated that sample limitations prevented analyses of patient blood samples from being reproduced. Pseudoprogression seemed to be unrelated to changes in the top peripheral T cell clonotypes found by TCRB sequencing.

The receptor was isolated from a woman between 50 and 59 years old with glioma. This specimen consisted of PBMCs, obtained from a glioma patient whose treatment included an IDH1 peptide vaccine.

The CDR3: CAWGGYPYGYTF. The DNA sequence follows: TGTGCCTGGGGAGGGTATCCCTATGGCTACACCTTC. The chain uses TRBV30 and TRBJ1-2, with no reliable assignment of the D segment. The cysteine opens and the phenylalanine closes a CDR3 of 12 amino acids. The kept DNA is CDR3 alone, 36 bases in frame from the first base. V drops 5 bases and J drops 4 bases, leaving 11 bases in between. The germline V gene (reference sequence) sets CDR1 to GTSNPN and CDR2 to SVGIG.